This is a list of T cell receptor beta chains from one sample in a study of molecular identifiers for immune sequencing clone quantification. Via MiXCR, TCRdb re-called the PCR reads, giving one row per CDR3 protein. In the table there are about 640,000 distinct CDR3 sequences, less than 20% of which are singletons. Sequencing was carried out using naive CD8+ T cells from blood, with Jurkat cell RNA spiked in. The receptors originated from a human donor in good health. Some libraries in this study had Jurkat cell RNA spiked in. The CDR3 runs from the conserved cysteine through the conserved F or W. A D gene is named only where the DNA matches it firmly. The size of a clone is reported for some rows only, either as once, few or many, or as a class for expanded clones.

V	D	J	size	DNA	CDR3
TRBV27	TRBD1	TRBJ1-2	NA	TGTGCCAGCAGTCCCCGGACAGGGGGATTTGGCTACACCTTC	CASSPRTGGFGYTF
TRBV2	TRBD2	TRBJ2-7	few	TGTGCCATAGCGGGGACTAGTTTCTACGAGCAGTACTTC	CAIAGTSFYEQYF
TRBV4-3	NA	TRBJ2-1	few	TGCGCCAGCAGCCCAGAGAACTACAGTGAGCAGTTCTTC	CASSPENYSEQFF
TRBV20-1	NA	TRBJ1-2	NA	TGCAGTGCACGGGACCCATCTAACTATGGCTACACCTTC	CSARDPSNYGYTF
TRBV12-5	NA	TRBJ2-1	few	TGTGCTAGTGGTTTGGTAGGCGGGGACAATGAGCAGTTCTTC	CASGLVGGDNEQFF
TRBV11-2	NA	TRBJ2-3	once	TGTGCCAGCGGCTTAGAACTCGGGACAGATACGCAGTATTTT	CASGLELGTDTQYF
TRBV4-1	NA	TRBJ1-5	NA	TGCGCCAGCAGCCAAGTATACATGGGGTTTCAGCCCCAGCATTTT	CASSQVYMGFQPQHF
TRBV13	NA	TRBJ2-1	few	TGTGCCAGCAGCTTAGGCGTCCCGGCTGAGCAGTTCTTC	CASSLGVPAEQFF
TRBV7-4	TRBD1	TRBJ2-7	few	TGTGCCAGCAGCTTTTTCGATTGGGACAGGGGTTACGAGCAGTACTTC	CASSFFDWDRGYEQYF
TRBV12-3/TRBV12-4	NA	TRBJ2-2	few	TGTGCCAGCAGTTTCCGGCAGGGAGGCGGGGAGCTGTTTTTT	CASSFRQGGGELFF
TRBV11-2	NA	TRBJ2-4	many	TGTGCCAGCAGCCACTCCCTTCGGGCCAAAAACATTCAGTACTTC	CASSHSLRAKNIQYF
TRBV12-3/TRBV12-4	NA	TRBJ2-3	many	TGTGCCAGCAGTTTAGCGCCAAGAGCAGATACGCAGTATTTT	CASSLAPRADTQYF
TRBV6-2/TRBV6-3	NA	TRBJ1-5	once	TGTGCCAGCAGTTACGTGGGGAATCGGCCCCAGCATTTT	CASSYVGNRPQHF
TRBV21-1	NA	TRBJ2-7	few	TGTGCCAGCAGCAAAGACCAGACTCCTTACGAGCAGTACTTC	CASSKDQTPYEQYF
TRBV20-1	TRBD2	TRBJ2-3	many	TGCAGTGCTGGCGGTCTGCAGCGGGAGGGCCCCCCGGGAGATACGCAGTATTTT	CSAGGLQREGPPGDTQYF
TRBV5-3	TRBD1	TRBJ2-7	few	TGTGCCAGCAGCCCCTTTACAGGGGGTTCCTACGAGCAGTACTTC	CASSPFTGGSYEQYF
TRBV6-5	NA	TRBJ1-6	NA	TGTGCCAGCGCAGGGATGGAGACAACCTATAATTCACCCCTCCACTTT	CASAGMETTYNSPLHF
TRBV5-1	NA	TRBJ2-7	NA	TGCGCCAGCAGCTTGGAAAGCTTTGACGTGGGCGAGCAGTACTTC	CASSLESFDVGEQYF
TRBV6-5	NA	TRBJ1-1	many	TGTGCCAGCAGTTACTCGTTTGGGTCTGGGACGGAGAACACTGAAGCTTTCTTT	CASSYSFGSGTENTEAFF
TRBV4-1	TRBD1	TRBJ2-5	NA	TGCGCCAGCAGCCACAGGATTGGGACAGAACAAGAGACCCAGTACTTC	CASSHRIGTEQETQYF
TRBV24-1	NA	TRBJ2-3	many	TGTGCCACCAGTGAAGACAGCACAGATACGCAGTATTTT	CATSEDSTDTQYF
TRBV27	TRBD1	TRBJ2-3	NA	TGTGCCAGCCGGATGGCAGGGGGTAGTATAGATACGCAGTATTTT	CASRMAGGSIDTQYF
TRBV27	TRBD1	TRBJ1-5	NA	TGTGCCAGCAGTGATTATGCTGGGACAGGGGTTCAGCCCCAGCATTTT	CASSDYAGTGVQPQHF
TRBV7-9	NA	TRBJ2-1	few	TGTGCCAGCAGCTTAATTGATGAGCAGTTCTTC	CASSLIDEQFF
TRBV21-1	NA	TRBJ1-5	many	TGTGCCAGCGCCTTGGGGCCCCAGCATTTT	CASALGPQHF
TRBV12-3/TRBV12-4	NA	TRBJ2-2	many	TGTGCCAGCAGTTTTAGTCATCCTCCTGGAGGGATGGACAGCATGAACACCGGGGAGCTGTTTTTT	CASSFSHPPGGMDSMNTGELFF
TRBV28	NA	TRBJ1-2	few	TGTGCCAGCAGCTGGGAGGGGTCCTATGGCTACACCTTC	CASSWEGSYGYTF
TRBV9	TRBD1	TRBJ1-1	NA	TGTGCCGGCAGCTTAACCCAGGGGGGCACTGAAGCTTTCTTT	CAGSLTQGGTEAFF
TRBV20-1	TRBD2	TRBJ2-3	NA	TGCAGTGTCAAAGCGGGAGACGTAGATACGCAGTATTTT	CSVKAGDVDTQYF
TRBV11-2	TRBD2	TRBJ2-3	many	TGTGCCAGCAGCTTAGACGCTAGCGGCAGCACAGATACGCAGTATTTT	CASSLDASGSTDTQYF
TRBV29-1	TRBD1	TRBJ2-1	many	TGCAGCGTTCTAGGACAGGGGATTAGCGATGAGCAGTTCTTC	CSVLGQGISDEQFF
TRBV2	NA	TRBJ2-7	many	TGTGCCAGCAGTGACCTGGGGGGCGGTCCAGGGCAGTACTTC	CASSDLGGGPGQYF
TRBV11-2	NA	TRBJ1-4	NA	TGTGCCAGCAGCTTAGAAGGGCGAGCTGAAAAACTGTTTTTT	CASSLEGRAEKLFF
TRBV10-3	NA	TRBJ2-3	many	TGTGCCATCAGTGACAGGCAAGATACGCAGTATTTT	CAISDRQDTQYF
TRBV4-2	NA	TRBJ2-7	many	TGTGCCAGCAGCCAAGGACTAGATCATTACGAGCAGTACTTC	CASSQGLDHYEQYF
TRBV29-1	NA	TRBJ2-1	many	TGCAGCGCGGAGCCGGGGTTAGCCTACAATGAGCAGTTCTTC	CSAEPGLAYNEQFF
TRBV5-3	NA	TRBJ1-1	many	TGTGCCAGCAGCCCGGGGCTTGAAGCTTTCTTT	CASSPGLEAFF
TRBV28	TRBD1	TRBJ1-1	NA	TGTGCCAGCAGGACAGGGGGCTCTACGAGGCGTGAACTAGCTTTCTTT	CASRTGGSTRRELAFF
TRBV5-8	TRBD2	TRBJ2-3	NA	TGTGCCAGCAGCTTGGCCCTCGGGAGGGCCGGGGATACGCAGTATTTT	CASSLALGRAGDTQYF
TRBV5-1	NA	TRBJ2-1	many	TGCGCCAGCAGCTTCTATCGACAGCCTGGCAATGAGCAGTTCTTC	CASSFYRQPGNEQFF
TRBV5-5	TRBD1	TRBJ2-7	NA	TGTGCCAGCAGCTCCGACCCAACAGACAGGGTTGACGAGCAGTACTTC	CASSSDPTDRVDEQYF
TRBV28	NA	TRBJ1-5	many	TGTGCCAGCAGTTCCTCCAGGGCGGTGGGCAATCAGCCCCAGCATTTT	CASSSSRAVGNQPQHF
TRBV19	NA	TRBJ2-2	many	TGTGCCAGTAGTATGCGGGCACCGGCGAACACCGGGGAGCTGTTTTTT	CASSMRAPANTGELFF
TRBV2	NA	TRBJ1-5	NA	TGTGCCAGCAGCCCTTTCGTGAGTAAAGGCACAGATACGCAGCATTTT	CASSPFVSKGTDTQHF
TRBV20-1	NA	TRBJ2-1	few	TGCAGTGCTAGTACCAGGCCGAGCTCCTACAATGAGCAGTTCTTC	CSASTRPSSYNEQFF
TRBV6-4	TRBD2	TRBJ2-7	NA	TGTGCCAGCAGAGGACCGGGACTACCAGAGGGGGAGCAGTACTTC	CASRGPGLPEGEQYF
TRBV11-2	NA	TRBJ2-5	many	TGTGCCAGCAGCCTGACCCCGCTAGCGTCTGAGACCCAGTACTTC	CASSLTPLASETQYF